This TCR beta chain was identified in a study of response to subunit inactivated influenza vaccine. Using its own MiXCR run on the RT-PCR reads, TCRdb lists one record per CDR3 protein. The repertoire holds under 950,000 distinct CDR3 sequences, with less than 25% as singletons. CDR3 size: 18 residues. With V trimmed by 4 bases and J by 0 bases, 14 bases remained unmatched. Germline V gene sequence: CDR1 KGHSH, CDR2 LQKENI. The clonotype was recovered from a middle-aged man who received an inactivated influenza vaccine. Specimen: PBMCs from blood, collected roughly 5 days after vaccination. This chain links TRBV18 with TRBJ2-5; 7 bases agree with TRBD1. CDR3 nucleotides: TGTGCCAGCTCACAGGCCACAGGGACAGTCGCGTACCAAGAGACCCAGTACTTC. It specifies CASSQATGTVAYQETQYF.